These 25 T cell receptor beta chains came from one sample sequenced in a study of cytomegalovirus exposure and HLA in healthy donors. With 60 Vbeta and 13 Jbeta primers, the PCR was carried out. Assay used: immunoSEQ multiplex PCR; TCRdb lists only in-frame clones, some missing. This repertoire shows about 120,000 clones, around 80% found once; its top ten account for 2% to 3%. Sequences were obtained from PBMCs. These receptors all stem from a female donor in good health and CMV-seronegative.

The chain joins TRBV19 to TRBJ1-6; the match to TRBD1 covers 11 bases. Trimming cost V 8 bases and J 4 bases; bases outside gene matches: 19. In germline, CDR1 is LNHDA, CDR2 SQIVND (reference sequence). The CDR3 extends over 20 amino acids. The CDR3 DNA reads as TGTGCCAGTCCTCCGCCCCCCCTCGGACAGGGGGCCTATTATAATTCACCCCTCCACTTT. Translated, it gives CASPPPPLGQGAYYNSPLHF. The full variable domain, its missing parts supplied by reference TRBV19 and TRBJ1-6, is DGGITQSPKYLFRKEGQNVTLSCEQNLNHDAMYWYRQDPGQGLRLIYYSQIVNDFQKGDIAEGYSVSREKKESFPLTVTSAQKNPTAFYLCASPPPPLGQGAYYNSPLHFGNGTRLTVT.

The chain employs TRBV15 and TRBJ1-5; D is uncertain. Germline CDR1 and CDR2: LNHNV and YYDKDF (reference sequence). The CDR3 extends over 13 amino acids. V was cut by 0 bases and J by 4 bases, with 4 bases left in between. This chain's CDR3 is CATSRDPNQPQHF. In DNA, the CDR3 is TGTGCCACCAGCAGAGATCCGAATCAGCCCCAGCATTTT.

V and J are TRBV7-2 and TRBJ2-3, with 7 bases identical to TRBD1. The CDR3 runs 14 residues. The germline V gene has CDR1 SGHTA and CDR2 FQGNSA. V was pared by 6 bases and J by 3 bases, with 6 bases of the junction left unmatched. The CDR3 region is CASSRRTGTDTQYF. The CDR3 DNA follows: TGTGCCAGCAGTCGGAGGACAGGAACAGATACGCAGTATTTT.

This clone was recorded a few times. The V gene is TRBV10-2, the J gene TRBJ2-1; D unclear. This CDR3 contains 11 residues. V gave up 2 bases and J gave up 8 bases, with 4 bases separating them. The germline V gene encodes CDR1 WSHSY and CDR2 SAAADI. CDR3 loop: CASSEGDEQFF. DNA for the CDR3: TGCGCCAGCAGTGAGGGAGATGAGCAGTTCTTC.

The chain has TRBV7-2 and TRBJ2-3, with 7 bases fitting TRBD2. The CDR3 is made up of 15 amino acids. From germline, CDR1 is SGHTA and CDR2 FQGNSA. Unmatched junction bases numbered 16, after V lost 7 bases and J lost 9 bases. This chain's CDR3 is CASILLLTGEGTQYF. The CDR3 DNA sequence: TGTGCCAGCATCCTACTACTGACCGGGGAGGGCACGCAGTATTTT.

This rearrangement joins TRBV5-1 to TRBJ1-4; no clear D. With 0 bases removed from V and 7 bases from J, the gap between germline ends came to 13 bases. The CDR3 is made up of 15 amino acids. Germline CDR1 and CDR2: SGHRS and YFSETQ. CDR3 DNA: TGCGCCAGCAGCTTGGAGGGAGGGCTTAGTGAAAAACTGTTTTTT. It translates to CASSLEGGLSEKLFF.

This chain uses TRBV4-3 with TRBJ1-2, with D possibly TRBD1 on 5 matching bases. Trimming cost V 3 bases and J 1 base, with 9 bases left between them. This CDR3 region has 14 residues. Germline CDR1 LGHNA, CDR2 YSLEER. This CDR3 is CASSQEGFNYGYTF. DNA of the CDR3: TGCGCCAGCAGCCAGGAGGGGTTTAACTATGGCTACACCTTC.

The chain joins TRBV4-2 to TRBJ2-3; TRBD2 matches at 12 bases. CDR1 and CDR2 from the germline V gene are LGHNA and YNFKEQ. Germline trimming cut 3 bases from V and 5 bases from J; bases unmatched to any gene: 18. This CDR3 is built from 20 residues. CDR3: CASSQEPSGGAHGVKDTQYF. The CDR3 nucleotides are TGTGCCAGCAGCCAGGAACCTAGCGGGGGGGCTCATGGGGTGAAAGATACGCAGTATTTT.

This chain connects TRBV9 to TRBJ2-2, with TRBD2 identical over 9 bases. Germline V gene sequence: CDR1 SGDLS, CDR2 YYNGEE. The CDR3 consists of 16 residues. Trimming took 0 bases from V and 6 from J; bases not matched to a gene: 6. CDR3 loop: CASSVVAGGSSGELFF. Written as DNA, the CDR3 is TGTGCCAGCAGCGTAGTGGCGGGGGGGTCCTCCGGGGAGCTGTTTTTT.

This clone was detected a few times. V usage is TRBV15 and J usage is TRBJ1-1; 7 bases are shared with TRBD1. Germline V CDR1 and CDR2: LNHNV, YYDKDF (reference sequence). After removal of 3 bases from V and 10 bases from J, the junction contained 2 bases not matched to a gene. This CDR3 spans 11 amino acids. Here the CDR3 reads CATSSDRVAFF. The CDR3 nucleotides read TGTGCCACCAGCAGCGACAGGGTAGCTTTCTTT.

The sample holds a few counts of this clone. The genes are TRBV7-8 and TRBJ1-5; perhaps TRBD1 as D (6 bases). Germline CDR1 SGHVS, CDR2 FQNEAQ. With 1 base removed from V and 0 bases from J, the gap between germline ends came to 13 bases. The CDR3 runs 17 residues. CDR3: CASSLVVATGSNQPQHF. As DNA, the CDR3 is TGTGCCAGCAGCTTAGTGGTGGCGACAGGTAGCAATCAGCCCCAGCATTTT.

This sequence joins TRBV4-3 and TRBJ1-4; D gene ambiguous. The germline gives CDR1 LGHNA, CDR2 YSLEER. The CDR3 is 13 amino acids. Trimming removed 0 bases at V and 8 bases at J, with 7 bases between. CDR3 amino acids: CASSQEPGEKLFF. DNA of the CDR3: TGCGCCAGCAGCCAAGAGCCCGGGGAAAAACTGTTTTTT.

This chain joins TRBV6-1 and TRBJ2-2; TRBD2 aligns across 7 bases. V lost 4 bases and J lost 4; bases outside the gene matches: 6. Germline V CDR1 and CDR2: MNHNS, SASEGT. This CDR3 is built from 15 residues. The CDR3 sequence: CASSVEPSGTGELFF. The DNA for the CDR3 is TGTGCCAGCAGTGTTGAGCCTAGCGGCACCGGGGAGCTGTTTTTT.

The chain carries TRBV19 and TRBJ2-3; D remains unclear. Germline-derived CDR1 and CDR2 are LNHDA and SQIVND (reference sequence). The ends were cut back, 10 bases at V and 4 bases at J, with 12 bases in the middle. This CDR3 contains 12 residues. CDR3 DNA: TGTGCCACCAGAAGAGGTCCAGATACGCAGTATTTT. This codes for CATRRGPDTQYF.

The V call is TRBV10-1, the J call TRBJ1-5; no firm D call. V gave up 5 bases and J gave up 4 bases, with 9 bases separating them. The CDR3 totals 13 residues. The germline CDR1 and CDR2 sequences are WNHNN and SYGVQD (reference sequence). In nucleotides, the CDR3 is TGCGCCAGCAGTTTCCAGTTAAATCAGCCCCAGCATTTT. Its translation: CASSFQLNQPQHF.

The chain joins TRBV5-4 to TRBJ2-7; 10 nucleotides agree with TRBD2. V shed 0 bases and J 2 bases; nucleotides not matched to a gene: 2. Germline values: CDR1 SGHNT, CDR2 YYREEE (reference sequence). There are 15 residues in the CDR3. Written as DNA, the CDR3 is TGTGCCAGCAGCTTGGCTAGCGGGGGCACCTACGAGCAGTACTTC. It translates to CASSLASGGTYEQYF. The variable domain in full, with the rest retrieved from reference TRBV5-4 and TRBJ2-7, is ETGVTQSPTHLIKTRGQQVTLRCSSQSGHNTVSWYQQALGQGPQFIFQYYREEENGRGNFPPRFSGLQFPNYSSELNVNALELDDSALYLCASSLASGGTYEQYFGPGTRLTVT.

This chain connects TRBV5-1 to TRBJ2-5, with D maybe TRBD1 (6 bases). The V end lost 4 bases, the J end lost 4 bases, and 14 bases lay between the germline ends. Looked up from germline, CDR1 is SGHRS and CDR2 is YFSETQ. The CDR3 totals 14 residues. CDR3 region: CASSASTGRETQYF. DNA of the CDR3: TGCGCCAGCAGCGCCAGCACAGGGAGAGAGACCCAGTACTTC.

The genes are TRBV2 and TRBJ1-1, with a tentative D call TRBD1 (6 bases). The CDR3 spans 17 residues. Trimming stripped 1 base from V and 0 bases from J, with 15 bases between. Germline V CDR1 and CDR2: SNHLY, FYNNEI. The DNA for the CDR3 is TGTGCCAGCAGTGAAGTCCCCAGGGGACGGATGAACACTGAAGCTTTCTTT. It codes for CASSEVPRGRMNTEAFF.

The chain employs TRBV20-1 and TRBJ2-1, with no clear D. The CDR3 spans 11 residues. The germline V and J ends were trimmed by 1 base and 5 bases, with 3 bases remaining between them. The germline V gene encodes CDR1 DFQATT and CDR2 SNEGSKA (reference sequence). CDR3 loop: CSARANNEQFF. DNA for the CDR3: TGCAGTGCTAGAGCCAACAATGAGCAGTTCTTC.

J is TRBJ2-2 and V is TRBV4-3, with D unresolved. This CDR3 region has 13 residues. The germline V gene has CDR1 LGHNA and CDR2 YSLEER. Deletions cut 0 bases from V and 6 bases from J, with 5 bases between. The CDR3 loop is CASSQDGSGELFF. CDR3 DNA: TGCGCCAGCAGCCAAGATGGCTCCGGGGAGCTGTTTTTT.

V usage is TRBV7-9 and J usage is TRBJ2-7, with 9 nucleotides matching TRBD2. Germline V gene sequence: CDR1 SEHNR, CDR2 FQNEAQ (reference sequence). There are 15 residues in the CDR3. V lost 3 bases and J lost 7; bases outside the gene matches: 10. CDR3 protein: CASSLGGGGVTEQYF. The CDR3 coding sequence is TGTGCCAGCAGCTTGGGGGGCGGGGGGGTTACGGAGCAGTACTTC.

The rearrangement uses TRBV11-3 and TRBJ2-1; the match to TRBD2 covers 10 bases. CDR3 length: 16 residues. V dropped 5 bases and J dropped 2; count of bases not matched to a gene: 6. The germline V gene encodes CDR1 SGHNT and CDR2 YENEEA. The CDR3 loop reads CASSPSGGAPYNEQFF. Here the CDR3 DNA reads TGTGCCAGCAGCCCCAGCGGGGGGGCCCCCTACAATGAGCAGTTCTTC.

The CDR3 DNA reads as TGTGCCAGCAGTCAGGCGGGGGGTGAGCAGTTCTTC. Protein: CASSQAGGEQFF. The genes are TRBV6-5 and TRBJ2-1, with 8 bases identical to TRBD2. Trimming took 5 bases from V and 9 from J; bases not matched to a gene: 3. CDR3 length: 12 amino acids. Per the germline V gene, CDR1 is MNHEY and CDR2 is SVGAGI.

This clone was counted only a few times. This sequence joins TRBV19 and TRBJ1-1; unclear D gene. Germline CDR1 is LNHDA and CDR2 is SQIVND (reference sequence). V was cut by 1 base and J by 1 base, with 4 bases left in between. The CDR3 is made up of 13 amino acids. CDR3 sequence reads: CASSIGQNTEAFF. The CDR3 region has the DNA TGTGCCAGTAGTATAGGACAGAACACTGAAGCTTTCTTT.

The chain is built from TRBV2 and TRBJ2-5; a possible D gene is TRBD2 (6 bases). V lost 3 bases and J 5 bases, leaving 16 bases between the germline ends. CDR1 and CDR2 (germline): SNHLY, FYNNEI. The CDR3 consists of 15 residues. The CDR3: CASSDGGYQGETQYF. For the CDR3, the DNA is TGTGCCAGCAGTGATGGGGGGTACCAAGGGGAGACCCAGTACTTC.